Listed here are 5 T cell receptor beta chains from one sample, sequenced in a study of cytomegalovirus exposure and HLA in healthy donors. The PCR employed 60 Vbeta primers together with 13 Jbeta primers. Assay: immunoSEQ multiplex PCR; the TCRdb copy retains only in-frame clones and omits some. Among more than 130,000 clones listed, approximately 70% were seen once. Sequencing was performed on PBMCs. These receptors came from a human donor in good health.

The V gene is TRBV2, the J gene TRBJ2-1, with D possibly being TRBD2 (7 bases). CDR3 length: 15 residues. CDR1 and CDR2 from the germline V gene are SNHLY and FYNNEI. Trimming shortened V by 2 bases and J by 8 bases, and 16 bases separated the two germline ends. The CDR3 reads CASSESGGPGHEQFF. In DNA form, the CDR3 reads TGTGCCAGCAGTGAATCCGGGGGGCCCGGCCATGAGCAGTTCTTC.

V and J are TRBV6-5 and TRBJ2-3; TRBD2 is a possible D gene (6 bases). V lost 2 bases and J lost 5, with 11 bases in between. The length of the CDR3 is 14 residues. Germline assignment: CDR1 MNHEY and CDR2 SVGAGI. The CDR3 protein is CASSYAAGGDTQYF. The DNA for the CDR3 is TGTGCCAGCAGTTACGCGGCCGGGGGAGATACGCAGTATTTT.

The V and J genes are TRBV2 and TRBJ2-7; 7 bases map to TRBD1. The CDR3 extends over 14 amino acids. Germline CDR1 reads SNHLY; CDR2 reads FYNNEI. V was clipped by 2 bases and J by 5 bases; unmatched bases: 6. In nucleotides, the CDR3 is TGTGCCAGCAGTGAATTACAGGGGTACCACGAGCAGTACTTC. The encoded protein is CASSELQGYHEQYF.

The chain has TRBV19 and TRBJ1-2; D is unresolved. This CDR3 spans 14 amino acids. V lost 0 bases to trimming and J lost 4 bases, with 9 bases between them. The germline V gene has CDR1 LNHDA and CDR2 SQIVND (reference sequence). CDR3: CASSIDTEIYGYTF. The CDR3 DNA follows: TGTGCCAGTAGTATAGACACGGAGATCTATGGCTACACCTTC. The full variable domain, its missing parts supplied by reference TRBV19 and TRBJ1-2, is DGGITQSPKYLFRKEGQNVTLSCEQNLNHDAMYWYRQDPGQGLRLIYYSQIVNDFQKGDIAEGYSVSREKKESFPLTVTSAQKNPTAFYLCASSIDTEIYGYTFGSGTRLTVV.

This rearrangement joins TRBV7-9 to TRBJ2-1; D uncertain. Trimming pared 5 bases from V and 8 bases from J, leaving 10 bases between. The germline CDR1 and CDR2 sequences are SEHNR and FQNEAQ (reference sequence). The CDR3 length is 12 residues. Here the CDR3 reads CASSPWSDEQFF. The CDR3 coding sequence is TGTGCCAGCAGCCCCTGGAGCGATGAGCAGTTCTTC.